This T cell receptor (beta chain) was obtained from a study of CD8 T cells in Susac syndrome (dated 2019 in TCRdb). Background for the entire study: Of the Susac syndrome patients who were sequenced, six had clinically active disease and roughly 8 were in clinical remission. At blood withdrawal, Susac syndrome patients were therapy-naive, treated with corticosteroids (with IVIg additionally given to some), or treated with IVIg alone. Repertoire sequencing was used to test whether CD8+ T cell activation and differentiation in Susac syndrome was antigen driven. What the research found in general, with its limitations: In the CD4+ T cell repertoire of Susac syndrome patients, clonal expansion was not detected. The number of individuals in the TCR sequencing and HLA analysis was recognized as being relatively small.

Turning to this clonotype: The target of this receptor is not known. No qualities accompany the bases; no much larger clone lies one base away.

High-throughput TCR beta sequencing profiled peripheral blood CD8+ and CD4+ T cells from healthy donors, Susac syndrome patients and multiple sclerosis patients. The Susac syndrome patients fulfilled recently defined diagnostic criteria for either definite or probable disease. Bulk CD8+ and CD4+ T cells were purified magnetically by negative isolation, whereas CD8+ TEMRA cells were enriched by FACS. Blood was drawn into EDTA tubes, processed within 24 hours, and PBMCs were isolated by density gradient centrifugation. PBMCs intended for TCR sequencing were cryopreserved in liquid nitrogen and were subsequently thawed in a 37 degrees C water bath. The sorted or isolated CD4+, CD8+ and CD8+ TEMRA cells had a purity of 90% or higher. Including the terminal cysteine and phenylalanine, the CDR3 comprises 14 residues. The DNA shown is the 42-base CDR3, in frame from base 1. V lost 2 bases and J lost 1 base; the stretch between them is 11 bases long. The germline V gene (reference sequence) provides CDR1 GTSNPN and CDR2 SVGIG.

RNA was extracted using the RNeasy kit, and about 0.5 to 1 microgram was reverse transcribed with random hexamers. TCR beta CDR3 regions were amplified with the immunoSEQ multiplex PCR assay covering 54 Vbeta and 13 Jbeta segments. PCR amplification bias was corrected by using a synthetic template baseline for primer optimization and computational correction. For the original study's pipeline: Reads were annotated to V, D and J genes according to IMGT and were analyzed with immunoSEQ Analyzer, with only productive sequences retained. Clonality was computed as one minus Shannon entropy normalized by log2 of the number of productive unique sequences. Public and private clones were assessed among the 100 most prevalent clones of each patient and control. Clones were defined as Susac-specific if absent from the healthy and MS cohorts, from around 1,000 published viral clones and from other ImmuneACCESS disease sequences. Using fastp trimming at Q25 and MiXCR clonotype assembly, TCRdb reanalyzed the public sequencing data and kept in-frame beta chains. Each CDR3 protein appears once, grouped with its most common genes and DNA. It is TCRdb's table, rather than the study itself, that gives the V and J calls and clone size. Present in this sample are about 210,000 distinct CDR3 sequences, 85% to 95% of which were seen just once. The ten largest make up over 0.15% of the sample.

The rearranged chain carries TRBV30 and TRBJ1-1; no D segment can be confidently identified. Sequenced sample: CD4+ T cells from PBMCs. This clonotype was sampled from a human donor with Susac syndrome. The sequenced DNA is TGTGCCTGGAGTCCCACCCTCCAGAACACTGAAGCTTTCTTT. Its translation reads: CAWSPTLQNTEAFF.